The T cell receptor (beta chain) under discussion was sequenced for a study of T cells in Graves' hyperthyroidism and ophthalmopathy. RNA transcripts provided the source from which TCR beta CDR3 regions were amplified. The study used the HTBI primer set for a first-round RT-PCR of the TCR CDR3. MiXCR, applied by TCRdb to the multiplex PCR reads, yields one record per CDR3 protein. The table shows about 400,000 distinct CDR3 sequences, with around 14% occurring only once. Germline V gene lookup returns CDR1 PRHDT and CDR2 FYEKMQ (reference sequence). V lost 2 bases and J 2 bases, leaving 12 bases between the germline ends. This CDR3 spans 16 amino acids. This clonotype was seen a handful of times.

Input material: blood. This receptor was identified in a young woman with Graves' hyperthyroidism. This chain links TRBV13 with TRBJ2-2; D is possibly TRBD2 (6 bases). CDR3 sequence: CASSLSLASNTGELFF. Written as DNA, the CDR3 is TGTGCCAGCAGCTTAAGTCTAGCGTCAAACACCGGGGAGCTGTTTTTT.